The clone carrying this T cell receptor (beta chain) was recorded once. Its antigen is as yet unknown. CD45RA+ naive and CD45RA-negative memory subsets were separated from CD4+ cells. This entry is derived from a study of shared clonotypes between healthy human individuals. Overall study findings and caveats: For sorted subsets, rarefaction showed incomplete sequencing despite large depth. Sampling covered blood only; tissue repertoires likely differ.

CDR1 is MNHNS and CDR2 is SASEGT in the germline V gene. V was trimmed by 1 base and J by 6 bases, leaving 18 bases between them. CDR3 length equals 16 residues. Once extracted for a subset, genomic DNA was divided evenly among several immunoSEQ plates. Clones were sequenced by immunoSEQ multiplex PCR, and TCRdb holds only the in-frame ones, with some missing. The sample consists of roughly 2 million clones, 85% to 95% of them appearing once. The clonotype was recovered from a man younger than 30 in good health. V usage is TRBV6-1 and J usage is TRBJ1-2, with a tentative D call TRBD1 (6 bases). The specimen was naive CD4+ T cells sorted from blood. Specified subset: CD45RA+ positively selected. The chain's CDR3 is CASSEEGGTPIHGYTF. The CDR3 nucleotides are TGTGCCAGCAGTGAAGAAGGGGGGACCCCCATCCATGGCTACACCTTC.